These 30 T cell receptor beta chains came from one sample sequenced in a study of blood T cell repertoires in COVID-19. The data were produced by immunoSEQ multiplex PCR, yet TCRdb's version contains in-frame clones alone and is incomplete. The table lists about 410,000 clones, about 90% of them singletons. Source material: PBMCs or T cells enriched from blood (not recorded which). The origin of the receptors is a woman in her 30s who had recovered from COVID-19.

Note on this clone: This could be a read error, since a much larger clone is one nucleotide away. The chain combines TRBV9 with TRBJ1-5, with TRBD1 matching 10 bases. V was clipped by 2 bases and J by 6 bases; unmatched bases: 5. The CDR3 covers 15 residues. Germline V gene sequence: CDR1 SGDLS, CDR2 YYNGEE. CDR3 in amino acids: CASSVTGGEGQPQHF. CDR3 coding DNA: TGTGCCAGCAGCGTGACAGGGGGCGAGGGTCAGCCCCAGCATTTT.

The genes are TRBV18 and TRBJ1-1; no clear D gene. This CDR3 has 12 residues. CDR1 is KGHSH, CDR2 LQKENI, per germline. V shed 3 bases and J shed 8 bases, with 10 bases lying between them. The CDR3: CASSPNGDEAFF. The CDR3 DNA is TGTGCCAGCTCACCCAACGGAGACGAAGCTTTCTTT.

This chain links TRBV18 with TRBJ2-7; the D is unclear. The V end lost 10 bases, the J end lost 2 bases, and 21 bases lay between the germline ends. CDR3 size: 15 residues. CDR1 is KGHSH, CDR2 LQKENI, per germline. The CDR3 loop is CATTPKSSGTYEQYF. The CDR3, as DNA: TGTGCCACTACGCCGAAGTCATCAGGAACCTACGAGCAGTACTTC.

The V and J genes are TRBV27 and TRBJ2-7; D is uncertain. This CDR3 comprises 13 residues. CDR1 is MNHEY and CDR2 is SMNVEV in the germline V gene (reference sequence). The V gene lost 5 bases and the J gene lost 7 bases, with 15 bases spanning the gap. The CDR3, as DNA: TGTGCCAGCAGTCCAAACCCGATGCGGGAGCAGTACTTC. Residues: CASSPNPMREQYF.

The V gene is TRBV6-4, the J gene TRBJ2-1, with TRBD2 matching over 7 bases. Per the germline V gene, CDR1 is MRHNA and CDR2 is SNTAGT. V trimming: 2 bases; J trimming: 0 bases; junction bases outside the gene matches: 4. CDR3 length equals 16 residues. This CDR3 is CASSDEGGSSYNEQFF. CDR3 in DNA: TGTGCCAGCAGTGACGAGGGCGGGAGCTCCTACAATGAGCAGTTCTTC.

The gene calls are TRBV19 and TRBJ1-2; D gene uncertain. V dropped 7 bases and J dropped 2 bases, with 23 bases sitting between them. The CDR3 runs 17 residues. Per the germline V gene, CDR1 is LNHDA and CDR2 is SQIVND (reference sequence). The CDR3 loop reads CASTLHLSGSGNYGYTF. In DNA, the CDR3 is TGTGCCAGTACCCTCCACCTATCCGGGTCTGGCAACTATGGCTACACCTTC.

This clone was counted a few times. This chain connects TRBV7-8 to TRBJ2-7; D may be TRBD2 (6 bases). Germline values: CDR1 SGHVS, CDR2 FQNEAQ. This CDR3 is built from 15 residues. V lost 4 bases to trimming and J lost 0 bases, with 13 bases between them. DNA for the CDR3: TGTGCCAGCAGCTCCTTAGCGGTAAGCTCCTACGAGCAGTACTTC. Amino acids: CASSSLAVSSYEQYF. Full variable domain (rest looked up from reference TRBV7-8 and TRBJ2-7): GAGVSQSPRYKVAKRGQDVALRCDPISGHVSLFWYQQALGQGPEFLTYFQNEAQLDKSGLPSDRFFAERPEGSVSTLKIQRTQQEDSAVYLCASSSLAVSSYEQYFGPGTRLTVT.

The chain combines TRBV6-5 with TRBJ2-1, with 10 nucleotides matching TRBD2. Germline V gene data show CDR1 as MNHEY and CDR2 as SVGAGI. CDR3 length equals 14 residues. V shed 5 bases and J 4 bases; nucleotides not matched to a gene: 2. The CDR3 loop is CASSPGLAYNEQFF. Here the CDR3 DNA reads TGTGCCAGCAGTCCGGGACTAGCGTACAATGAGCAGTTCTTC.

This clone occurred once. The chain uses TRBV7-9 and TRBJ1-1, with TRBD1 identical over 7 bases. The germline V gene encodes CDR1 SEHNR and CDR2 FQNEAQ (reference sequence). There are 15 residues in the CDR3. The V segment lost 1 base and the J segment 5 bases; nucleotides outside the gene matches: 7. The CDR3 DNA sequence: TGTGCCAGCAGCTTAGAGCGAGGGGGCCAAACTGAAGCTTTCTTT. It yields the protein CASSLERGGQTEAFF.

This clone showed up just once. The chain joins TRBV2 to TRBJ2-7, with unresolved D. Trimming left V 8 bases short and J 0 bases short, with 14 bases between. Germline CDR1 is SNHLY and CDR2 is FYNNEI. The length of the CDR3 is 14 residues. The CDR3 DNA reads TGTGCCAGCCAAGACTCAAGGAGCTCCTACGAGCAGTACTTC. This translates into CASQDSRSSYEQYF.

This chain uses TRBV5-4 with TRBJ1-2, with 9 nucleotides matching TRBD1. The CDR3 sequence is 14 residues long. V dropped 4 bases and J dropped 6; count of bases not matched to a gene: 7. In germline, CDR1 is SGHNT, CDR2 YYREEE (reference sequence). CDR3 protein: CASSTPGQGDGYTF. In DNA form, the CDR3 reads TGTGCCAGCAGCACGCCGGGACAGGGTGATGGCTACACCTTC.

This clone was seen a single time. The V call is TRBV13, the J call TRBJ2-2; D gene ambiguous. Germline V gene lookup returns CDR1 PRHDT and CDR2 FYEKMQ (reference sequence). The CDR3 loop spans 14 amino acids. V was pared by 3 bases and J by 2 bases, with 7 bases between. The CDR3 region has the DNA TGTGCCAGCAGCTTGGGCCCTAACACCGGGGAGCTGTTTTTT. Amino acids: CASSLGPNTGELFF. The full variable domain, its missing parts supplied by reference TRBV13 and TRBJ2-2, is AAGVIQSPRHLIKEKRETATLKCYPIPRHDTVYWYQQGPGQDPQFLISFYEKMQSDKGSIPDRFSAQQFSDYHSELNMSSLELGDSALYFCASSLGPNTGELFFGEGSRLTVL.

This rearrangement joins TRBV4-1 to TRBJ2-7; no clear D. The CDR3 totals 13 residues. CDR1 is MGHRA and CDR2 is YSYEKL in the germline V gene. V was pared by 1 base and J by 3 bases, with 7 bases between. The CDR3: CASSQAPFYEQYF. For the CDR3, the DNA is TGCGCCAGCAGCCAAGCCCCATTCTACGAGCAGTACTTC.

This clone was found once. V gene TRBV3-1 (or the pseudogene TRBV3-2) combines with J gene TRBJ1-3; maybe TRBD1 (5 bases). Germline V gene data show CDR1 as LGHDT and CDR2 as YNNKEL (reference sequence). The CDR3 loop spans 16 amino acids. The V end lost 5 bases, the J end lost 3 bases, and 17 bases lay between the germline ends. The CDR3 here is CASSYKSGTLGNTIYF. For the CDR3, the DNA is TGTGCCAGCAGCTACAAAAGCGGGACTCTTGGAAACACCATATATTTT.

V usage is TRBV28 and J usage is TRBJ1-5; D is possibly TRBD1 (6 bases). V lost 8 bases, J lost 1 base, and 27 bases lay in between. The CDR3 runs to 19 residues. From germline, CDR1 is MDHEN and CDR2 SYDVKM. The CDR3 region is CASFPLAGVIVGSNQPQHF. The CDR3 DNA sequence: TGTGCCAGCTTCCCCTTGGCAGGGGTGATCGTAGGAAGCAATCAGCCCCAGCATTTT.

The chain joins TRBV3-1 (or the pseudogene TRBV3-2) to TRBJ1-2; D is perhaps TRBD1 (5 bases). CDR3 size: 14 residues. Trimming stripped 2 bases from V and 4 bases from J, with 11 bases between. Germline V gives CDR1 LGHDT, CDR2 YNNKEL (reference sequence). The CDR3 nucleotides are TGTGCCAGCAGCCAAAAAGGACACTCCTATGGCTACACCTTC. Encoded protein: CASSQKGHSYGYTF.

This chain joins TRBV10-2 and TRBJ1-6, with 8 bases aligning to TRBD1. The CDR3 runs 12 residues. Trimming at V came to 6 bases and at J to 14 bases, leaving 6 bases not matched to a gene. Germline V gene lookup returns CDR1 WSHSY and CDR2 SAAADI. This CDR3 reads CASRDRGEALHF. The CDR3 DNA is TGCGCCAGCAGAGACAGGGGTGAGGCCCTCCACTTT.

The genes are TRBV2 and TRBJ1-6; 7 bases match TRBD1. Trimming at V came to 7 bases and at J to 10 bases, leaving 7 bases not matched to a gene. The CDR3 loop spans 13 amino acids. The germline gives CDR1 SNHLY, CDR2 FYNNEI. In DNA, the CDR3 is TGTGCCAGCATACAGGGGTTCGACTCACCCCTCCACTTT. Protein sequence: CASIQGFDSPLHF. Filled out from reference TRBV2 and TRBJ1-6, the complete variable domain reads EPEVTQTPSHQVTQMGQEVILRCVPISNHLYFYWYRQILGQKVEFLVSFYNNEISEKSEIFDDQFSVERPDGSNFTLKIRSTKLEDSAMYFCASIQGFDSPLHFGNGTRLTVT.

The J gene is TRBJ1-2, the V gene TRBV4-1; no definite D call. Germline CDR1 reads MGHRA; CDR2 reads YSYEKL. V lost 1 base, J lost 7 bases, and 16 bases lay in between. The length of the CDR3 is 15 residues. The CDR3 region is CASSQAVPPHSGYTF. In nucleotides, the CDR3 is TGCGCCAGCAGCCAAGCGGTTCCCCCGCACAGTGGCTACACCTTC.

The J gene is TRBJ2-7, the V gene TRBV28; TRBD1 agrees at 10 bases. This CDR3 comprises 17 residues. Losses at the gene ends were 3 bases for V and 3 bases for J; bases not matched to a gene: 11. CDR1 MDHEN and CDR2 SYDVKM come from the germline V gene. The CDR3 DNA reads as TGTGCCAGCAGTTTTTGGGACAGGGGAGGCCCCAACTACGAGCAGTACTTC. This translates into CASSFWDRGGPNYEQYF.

In this sample, this clone turned up once. This chain links TRBV27 with TRBJ2-2; 7 bases agree with TRBD2. The V gene end was trimmed by 5 bases and the J gene end by 0 bases; junction bases not matched to a gene: 6. This CDR3 comprises 16 residues. From germline, CDR1 is MNHEY and CDR2 SMNVEV (reference sequence). In DNA form, the CDR3 reads TGTGCCAGCAGTCCATGGGGGGGTGCGAACACCGGGGAGCTGTTTTTT. Residues: CASSPWGGANTGELFF.

CDR3 loop: CASSTSGGTDTQYF. The CDR3 DNA sequence: TGTGCCAGCAGTACTAGCGGAGGCACAGATACGCAGTATTTT. V usage is TRBV6-5 and J usage is TRBJ2-3; 8 nucleotides match TRBD2. The CDR3 totals 14 residues. Germline-derived CDR1 and CDR2 are MNHEY and SVGAGI. V lost 5 bases, J lost 1 base, and 2 bases stayed unmatched.

This clone has just a few counts. The V gene is TRBV9, the J gene TRBJ2-1; 13 nucleotides match TRBD2. V trimming: 5 bases; J trimming: 9 bases; junction bases outside the gene matches: 11. The germline gives CDR1 SGDLS, CDR2 YYNGEE. The CDR3 is 16 amino acids. DNA of the CDR3: TGTGCCAGCAGTGAAGCAGGGACTAGCGGGGTCGGTGAGCAGTTCTTC. It is translated as CASSEAGTSGVGEQFF.

V gene TRBV15 combines with J gene TRBJ2-7; D is unresolved. CDR1 LNHNV and CDR2 YYDKDF come from the germline V gene (reference sequence). Trimming shortened V by 5 bases and J by 6 bases, and 14 bases separated the two germline ends. This CDR3 has 13 amino acids. For the CDR3, the DNA is TGTGCCACCAGCCCACCTGAACTATCCGAGCAGTACTTC. Translation gives CATSPPELSEQYF.

Written as DNA, the CDR3 is TGTGCCAGCAGCGTTGGGCTCTCTGAAGCTTTCTTT. This translates into CASSVGLSEAFF. The chain carries TRBV9 and TRBJ1-1, with unresolved D. Trimming shortened V by 2 bases and J by 6 bases, and 8 bases separated the two germline ends. The CDR3 has 12 amino acids. CDR1 is SGDLS, CDR2 YYNGEE, per germline.

This rearrangement joins TRBV6-5 to TRBJ1-5; D ambiguous. Germline V gene sequence: CDR1 MNHEY, CDR2 SVGAGI. The CDR3 totals 11 residues. Deletions cut 6 bases from V and 15 bases from J, with 15 bases between. The CDR3: CASRQGLVVHF. The CDR3 region has the DNA TGTGCCAGCAGACAAGGACTGGTCGTGCATTTT.

The rearrangement uses TRBV5-6 and TRBJ1-2; tentatively, D is TRBD1 (5 bases). The CDR3 is 14 amino acids. Germline V gives CDR1 SGHDT, CDR2 YYEEEE. Trimming removed 4 bases at V and 6 bases at J, with 16 bases between. In DNA, the CDR3 is TGTGCCAGCAGCCACGACAGCAACTCGGATGGCTACACCTTC. Its translation: CASSHDSNSDGYTF.

The rearrangement uses TRBV7-2 and TRBJ2-5; D ambiguous. Trimming removed 2 bases from V and 5 bases from J, with 6 bases in between. The germline V gene encodes CDR1 SGHTA and CDR2 FQGNSA. There are 12 residues in the CDR3. CDR3 coding DNA: TGTGCCAGCAGCTTATATAGCGAGACCCAGTACTTC. The encoded protein is CASSLYSETQYF.

The rearrangement uses TRBV28 and TRBJ2-7; the D gene is possibly TRBD1 (5 bases). Germline V lookup: CDR1 MDHEN, CDR2 SYDVKM. Trimming took off 6 bases at V and 1 base at J, with 7 bases between the two ends. The CDR3 consists of 12 residues. CDR3 coding DNA: TGTGCCAGCAGGGGGCCTTCCTACGAGCAGTACTTC. Translation: CASRGPSYEQYF.

The chain employs TRBV2 and TRBJ1-2, with D possibly TRBD1 on 5 matching bases. Looked up from germline, CDR1 is SNHLY and CDR2 is FYNNEI. The V and J ends lost 2 bases and 7 bases respectively, with 8 bases between them. The length of the CDR3 is 12 residues. The DNA for the CDR3 is TGTGCCAGCAGTGAAATCCAGGGTGGCTACACCTTC. Translation: CASSEIQGGYTF.